What follows describes a single T cell receptor (beta chain). RNA transcripts yielded amplified TCR beta CDR3 regions. First-round RT-PCR used HTBI primers; second-round multiplex PCR followed. One entry per CDR3 protein results from TCRdb running MiXCR on the multiplex PCR reads. The sample holds 350,000 to 400,000 distinct CDR3 sequences, 15% seen once. Hyperthyroidism counted as stable given no ophthalmopathy within 18 months of follow-up. Patients were excluded if they had other autoimmune diseases or uncontrolled infections, and likewise if pregnancy or lactation applied. This entry comes from a study of Graves' ophthalmopathy and Graves' hyperthyroidism. V shed 3 bases, J shed 4 bases, and the junction held 7 bases outside the gene matches. Germline CDR1 reads SGDLS; CDR2 reads YYNGEE. The CDR3 length is 17 residues.

The sequenced material came from peripheral blood. This chain connects TRBV9 to TRBJ2-5, with 15 bases matching TRBD2. The TCR comes from a woman between 18 and 29 years old with stable Graves' hyperthyroidism. The CDR3 protein is CASSDRTSGGARETQYF. As DNA, the CDR3 is TGTGCCAGCAGCGACAGGACTAGCGGGGGGGCCCGAGAGACCCAGTACTTC.